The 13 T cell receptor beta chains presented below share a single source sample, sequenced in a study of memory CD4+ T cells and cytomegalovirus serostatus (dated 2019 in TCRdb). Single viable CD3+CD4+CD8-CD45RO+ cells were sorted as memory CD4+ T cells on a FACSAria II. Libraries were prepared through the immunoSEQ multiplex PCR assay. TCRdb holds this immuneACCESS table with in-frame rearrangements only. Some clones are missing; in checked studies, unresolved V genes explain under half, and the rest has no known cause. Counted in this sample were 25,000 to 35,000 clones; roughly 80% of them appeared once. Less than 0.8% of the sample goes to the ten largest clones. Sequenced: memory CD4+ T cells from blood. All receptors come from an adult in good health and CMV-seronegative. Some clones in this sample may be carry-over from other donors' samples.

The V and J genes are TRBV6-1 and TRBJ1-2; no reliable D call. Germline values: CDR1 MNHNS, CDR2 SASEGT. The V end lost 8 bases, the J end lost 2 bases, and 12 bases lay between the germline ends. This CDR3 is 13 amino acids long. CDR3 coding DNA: TGTGCCAGCTCACTGGGCGCCAACTATGGCTACACCTTC. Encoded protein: CASSLGANYGYTF.

The CDR3 DNA sequence: TGTGCCAGCAGACGAACGACAGGGGTTAGCAATCAGCCCCAGCATTTT. This encodes CASRRTTGVSNQPQHF. This chain connects TRBV6-6 to TRBJ1-5; the match to TRBD1 covers 8 bases. The length of the CDR3 is 16 residues. Germline loops: CDR1 MNHNY, CDR2 SVGAGI (reference sequence). The J segment lost 0 bases and the V segment lost 6 bases, leaving 7 bases of the junction unmatched.

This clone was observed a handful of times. CDR3 amino acids: CASSRLQGAREQYF. In DNA, the CDR3 is TGTGCCAGCAGTCGCTTACAGGGGGCACGGGAGCAGTACTTC. V usage is TRBV6-6 and J usage is TRBJ2-7; 9 positions match TRBD1. Germline V gene lookup returns CDR1 MNHNY and CDR2 SVGAGI (reference sequence). This CDR3 spans 14 amino acids. V lost 5 bases, J lost 7 bases, and 9 bases stayed unmatched.

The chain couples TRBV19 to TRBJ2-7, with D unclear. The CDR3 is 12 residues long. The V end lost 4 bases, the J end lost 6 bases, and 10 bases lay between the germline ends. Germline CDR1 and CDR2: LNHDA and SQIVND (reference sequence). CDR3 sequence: CASSTPGGEQYF. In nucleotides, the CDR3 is TGTGCCAGTAGTACCCCAGGCGGCGAGCAGTACTTC.

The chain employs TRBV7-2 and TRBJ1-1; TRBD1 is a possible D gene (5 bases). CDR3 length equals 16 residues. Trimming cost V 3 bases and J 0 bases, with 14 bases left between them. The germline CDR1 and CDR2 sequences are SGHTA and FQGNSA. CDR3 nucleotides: TGTGCCAGCAGCTTGGCAGGGTGGGGGGTGAACACTGAAGCTTTCTTT. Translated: CASSLAGWGVNTEAFF.

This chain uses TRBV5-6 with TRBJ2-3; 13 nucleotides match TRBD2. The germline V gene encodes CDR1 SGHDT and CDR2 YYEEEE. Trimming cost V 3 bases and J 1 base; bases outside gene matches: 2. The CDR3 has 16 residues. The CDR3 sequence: CASSWGLAGRTDTQYF. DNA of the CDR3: TGTGCCAGCAGCTGGGGACTAGCGGGGCGCACAGATACGCAGTATTTT.

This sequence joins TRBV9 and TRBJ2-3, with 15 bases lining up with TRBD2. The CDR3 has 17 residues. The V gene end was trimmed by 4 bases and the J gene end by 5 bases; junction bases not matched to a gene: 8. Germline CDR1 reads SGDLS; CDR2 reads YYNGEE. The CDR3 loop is CASSSGGLAGGGDTQYF. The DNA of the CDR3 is TGTGCCAGCAGCTCGGGGGGACTAGCGGGGGGAGGAGATACGCAGTATTTT. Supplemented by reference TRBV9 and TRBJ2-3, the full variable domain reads DSGVTQTPKHLITATGQRVTLRCSPRSGDLSVYWYQQSLDQGLQFLIQYYNGEERAKGNILERFSAQQFPDLHSELNLSSLELGDSALYFCASSSGGLAGGGDTQYFGPGTRLTVL.

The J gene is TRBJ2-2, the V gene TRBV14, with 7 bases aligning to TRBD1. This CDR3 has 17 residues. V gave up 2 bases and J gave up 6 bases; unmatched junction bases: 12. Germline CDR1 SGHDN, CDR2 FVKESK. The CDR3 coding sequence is TGTGCCAGCAGCCAAACCAAGGGGGCGCTGAGGTCCGGGGAGCTGTTTTTT. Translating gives CASSQTKGALRSGELFF.

The CDR3 here is CASSQTGNEAFF. The CDR3, as DNA: TGTGCCAGCAGCCAGACAGGGAATGAAGCTTTCTTT. This chain joins TRBV7-9 and TRBJ1-1; TRBD1 matches at 7 bases. The CDR3 runs to 12 residues. J was trimmed by 7 bases and V by 5 bases; bases with no gene match: 4. Germline CDR1 reads SEHNR; CDR2 reads FQNEAQ (reference sequence).

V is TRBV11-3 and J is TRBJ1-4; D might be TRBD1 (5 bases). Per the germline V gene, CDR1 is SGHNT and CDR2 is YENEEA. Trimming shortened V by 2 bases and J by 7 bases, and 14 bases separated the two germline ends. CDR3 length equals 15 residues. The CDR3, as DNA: TGTGCCAGCAGCTTATTTGGGGGGATGGGTGAAAAACTGTTTTTT. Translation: CASSLFGGMGEKLFF. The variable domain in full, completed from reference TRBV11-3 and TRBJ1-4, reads EAGVVQSPRYKIIEKKQPVAFWCNPISGHNTLYWYLQNLGQGPELLIRYENEEAVDDSQLPKDRFSAERLKGVDSTLKIQPAELGDSAVYLCASSLFGGMGEKLFFGSGTQLSVL.

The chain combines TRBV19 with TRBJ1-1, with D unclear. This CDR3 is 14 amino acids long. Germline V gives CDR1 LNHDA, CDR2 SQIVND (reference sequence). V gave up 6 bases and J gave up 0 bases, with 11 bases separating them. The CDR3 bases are TGTGCCAGTAGCCAACCGTGGATGAACACTGAAGCTTTCTTT. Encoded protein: CASSQPWMNTEAFF.

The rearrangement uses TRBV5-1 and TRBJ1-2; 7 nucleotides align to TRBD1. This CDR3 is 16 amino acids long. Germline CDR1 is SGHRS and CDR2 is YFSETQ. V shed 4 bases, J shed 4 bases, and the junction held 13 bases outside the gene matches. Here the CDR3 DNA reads TGCGCCAGCAGCCCCGGGACAGTCAATGGGGCCTATGGCTACACCTTC. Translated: CASSPGTVNGAYGYTF.

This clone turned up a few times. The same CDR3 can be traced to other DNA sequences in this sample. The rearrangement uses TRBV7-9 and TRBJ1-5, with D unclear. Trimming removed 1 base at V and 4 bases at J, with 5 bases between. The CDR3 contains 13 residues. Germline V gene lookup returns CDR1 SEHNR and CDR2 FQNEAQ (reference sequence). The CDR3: CASSLDANQPQHF. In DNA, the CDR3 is TGTGCCAGCAGCTTAGATGCGAATCAGCCCCAGCATTTT.